Detailed here is one T cell receptor (beta chain). This sample is drawn from a study of blood T cell repertoires in COVID-19. Study-wide context: Samples representing acute and convalescent COVID-19 were sourced from the United States, Italy and Spain. The analysed material was cDNA or gDNA that came from T cells, B-cell-depleted T cells, or PBMCs.

The trim removed 7 bases at V and 4 bases at J, leaving 9 bases unmatched. The CDR3 has 15 residues. Germline V gives CDR1 LNHDA, CDR2 SQIVND (reference sequence). Authors' data handling: The authors estimated nucleated cell counts from reference gene primer amplification. The method was immunoSEQ multiplex PCR; TCRdb's version includes in-frame clones alone and lacks a portion of them. V, J and clone size derive from that table, while D and trimming were established from the DNA sequence. The data show approximately 240,000 clones, around 80% seen once. Sequenced sample: peripheral blood. The chain recombines TRBV19 with TRBJ2-4, with 8 bases matching TRBD2. The clonotype was recovered from a woman older than 75 with active or convalescent COVID-19. CDR3 region: CASTIEGLGKNIQYF. The DNA of the CDR3 is TGTGCCAGTACCATAGAGGGACTAGGGAAAAACATTCAGTACTTC.